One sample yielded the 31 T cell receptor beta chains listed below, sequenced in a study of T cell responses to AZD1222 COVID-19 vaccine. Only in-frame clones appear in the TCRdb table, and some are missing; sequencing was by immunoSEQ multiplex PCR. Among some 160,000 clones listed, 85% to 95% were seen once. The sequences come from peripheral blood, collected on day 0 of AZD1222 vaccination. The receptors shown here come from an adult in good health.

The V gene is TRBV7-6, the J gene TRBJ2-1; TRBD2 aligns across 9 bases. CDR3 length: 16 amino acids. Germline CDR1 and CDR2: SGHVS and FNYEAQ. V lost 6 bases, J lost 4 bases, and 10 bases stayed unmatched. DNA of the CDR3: TGTGCCAGCAGTCATTCGCCTAGCGGGGTGTACAATGAGCAGTTCTTC. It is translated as CASSHSPSGVYNEQFF.

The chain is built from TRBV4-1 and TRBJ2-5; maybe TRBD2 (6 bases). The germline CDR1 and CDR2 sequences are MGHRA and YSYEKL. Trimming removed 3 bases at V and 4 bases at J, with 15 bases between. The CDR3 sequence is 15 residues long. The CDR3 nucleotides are TGCGCCAGCAGCCAGGAGGGTAACAGCAGAGAGACCCAGTACTTC. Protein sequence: CASSQEGNSRETQYF.

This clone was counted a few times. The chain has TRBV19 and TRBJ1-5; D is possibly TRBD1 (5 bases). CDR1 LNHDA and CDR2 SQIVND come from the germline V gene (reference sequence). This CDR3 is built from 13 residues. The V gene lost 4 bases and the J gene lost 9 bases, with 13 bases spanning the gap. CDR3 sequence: CASSTGELRPQHF. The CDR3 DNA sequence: TGTGCCAGTAGTACGGGGGAGTTGAGGCCCCAGCATTTT.

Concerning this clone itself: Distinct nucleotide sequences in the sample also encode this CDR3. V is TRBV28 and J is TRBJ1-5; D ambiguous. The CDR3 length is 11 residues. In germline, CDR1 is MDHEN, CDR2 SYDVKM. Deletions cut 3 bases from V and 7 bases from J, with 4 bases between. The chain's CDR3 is CASSFAQPQHF. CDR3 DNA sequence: TGTGCCAGCAGTTTCGCGCAGCCCCAGCATTTT.

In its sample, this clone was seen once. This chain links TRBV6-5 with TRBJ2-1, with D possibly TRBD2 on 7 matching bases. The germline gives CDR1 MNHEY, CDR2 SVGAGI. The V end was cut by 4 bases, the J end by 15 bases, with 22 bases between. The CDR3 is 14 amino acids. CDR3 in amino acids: CASSFPGQREIPFF. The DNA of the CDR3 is TGTGCCAGCAGTTTCCCCGGACAGCGGGAAATTCCGTTCTTC.

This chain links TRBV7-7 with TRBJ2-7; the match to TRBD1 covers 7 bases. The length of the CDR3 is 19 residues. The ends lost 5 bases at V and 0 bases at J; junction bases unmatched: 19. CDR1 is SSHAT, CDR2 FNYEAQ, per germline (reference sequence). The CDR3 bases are TGTGCCAGCAGCGAACAAACCGGGACAGTACACATCCTCTCCTACGAGCAGTACTTC. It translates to CASSEQTGTVHILSYEQYF.

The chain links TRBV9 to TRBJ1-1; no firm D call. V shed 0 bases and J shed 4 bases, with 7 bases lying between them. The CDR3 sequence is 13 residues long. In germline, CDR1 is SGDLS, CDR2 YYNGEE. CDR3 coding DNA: TGTGCCAGCAGCGTAGACCCTTCCACTGAAGCTTTCTTT. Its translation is CASSVDPSTEAFF.

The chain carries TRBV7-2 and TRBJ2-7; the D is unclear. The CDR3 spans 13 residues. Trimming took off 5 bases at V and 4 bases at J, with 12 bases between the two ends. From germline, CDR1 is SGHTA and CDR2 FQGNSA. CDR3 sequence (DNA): TGTGCCAGCAGCCCACTTACTGCATACGAGCAGTACTTC. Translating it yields CASSPLTAYEQYF.

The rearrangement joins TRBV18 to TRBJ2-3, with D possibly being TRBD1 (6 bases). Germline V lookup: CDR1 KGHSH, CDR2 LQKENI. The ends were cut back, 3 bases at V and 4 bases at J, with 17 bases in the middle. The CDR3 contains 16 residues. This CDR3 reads CASSPISTGLADTQYF. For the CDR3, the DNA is TGTGCCAGCTCACCGATCAGTACAGGGCTGGCAGATACGCAGTATTTT.

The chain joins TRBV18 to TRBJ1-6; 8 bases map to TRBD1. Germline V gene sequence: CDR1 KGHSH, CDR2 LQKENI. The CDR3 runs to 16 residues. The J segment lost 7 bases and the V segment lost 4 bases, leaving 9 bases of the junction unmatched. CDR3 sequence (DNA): TGTGCCAGCTCACAAACAGGGGGTATAGGGAATTCACCCCTCCACTTT. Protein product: CASSQTGGIGNSPLHF.

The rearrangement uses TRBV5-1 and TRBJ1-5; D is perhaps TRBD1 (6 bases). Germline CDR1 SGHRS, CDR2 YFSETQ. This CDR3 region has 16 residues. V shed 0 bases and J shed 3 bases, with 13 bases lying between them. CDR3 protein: CASSLGDTTDNQPQHF. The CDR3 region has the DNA TGCGCCAGCAGCTTGGGGGACACTACCGACAATCAGCCCCAGCATTTT.

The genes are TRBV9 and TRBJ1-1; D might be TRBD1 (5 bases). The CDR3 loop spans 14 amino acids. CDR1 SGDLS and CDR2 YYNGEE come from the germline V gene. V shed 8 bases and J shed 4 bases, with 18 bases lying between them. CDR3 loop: CASTRGRGGTEAFF. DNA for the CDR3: TGTGCCAGTACCAGAGGGAGGGGCGGCACTGAAGCTTTCTTT.

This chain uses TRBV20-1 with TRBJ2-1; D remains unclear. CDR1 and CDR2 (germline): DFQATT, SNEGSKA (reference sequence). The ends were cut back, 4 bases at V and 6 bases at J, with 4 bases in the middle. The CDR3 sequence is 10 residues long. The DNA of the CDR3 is TGCAGTGCTAATCTCAATGAGCAGTTCTTC. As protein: CSANLNEQFF.

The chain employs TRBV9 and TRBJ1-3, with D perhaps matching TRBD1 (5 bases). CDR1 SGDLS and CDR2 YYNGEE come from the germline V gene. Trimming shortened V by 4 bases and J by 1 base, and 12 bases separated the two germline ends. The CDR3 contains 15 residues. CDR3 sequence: CASSPTQGSGNTIYF. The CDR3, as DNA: TGTGCCAGCAGCCCCACCCAGGGATCTGGAAACACCATATATTTT.

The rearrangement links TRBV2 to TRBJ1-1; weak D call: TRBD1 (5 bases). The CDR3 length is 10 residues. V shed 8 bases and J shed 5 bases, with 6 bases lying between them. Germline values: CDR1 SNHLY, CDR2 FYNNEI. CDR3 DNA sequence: TGTGCCAGCGGGGCGACTGAAGCTTTCTTT. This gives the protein CASGATEAFF.

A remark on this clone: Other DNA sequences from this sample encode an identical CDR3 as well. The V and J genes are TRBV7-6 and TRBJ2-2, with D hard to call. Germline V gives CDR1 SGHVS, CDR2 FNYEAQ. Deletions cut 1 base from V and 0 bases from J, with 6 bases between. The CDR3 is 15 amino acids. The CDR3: CASSLGTANTGELFF. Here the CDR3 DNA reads TGTGCCAGCAGCTTAGGGACGGCGAACACCGGGGAGCTGTTTTTT.

The CDR3 sequence: CASSQTLGSDRGRPGGANVLTF. In DNA, the CDR3 is TGTGCCAGCAGCCAAACTTTGGGTTCGGACAGGGGGCGTCCGGGCGGGGCCAACGTCCTGACTTTC. The gene calls are TRBV3-1 (or the pseudogene TRBV3-2) and TRBJ2-6, with TRBD1 matching 11 bases. J lost 4 bases, V lost 2 bases, and 19 bases had no gene match. Germline values: CDR1 LGHDT, CDR2 YNNKEL (reference sequence). The length of the CDR3 is 22 residues.

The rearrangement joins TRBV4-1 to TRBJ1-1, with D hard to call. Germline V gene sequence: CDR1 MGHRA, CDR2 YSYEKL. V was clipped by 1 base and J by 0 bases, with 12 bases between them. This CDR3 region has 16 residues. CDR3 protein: CASSQGKGSMNTEAFF. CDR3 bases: TGCGCCAGCAGCCAAGGTAAGGGAAGCATGAACACTGAAGCTTTCTTT.

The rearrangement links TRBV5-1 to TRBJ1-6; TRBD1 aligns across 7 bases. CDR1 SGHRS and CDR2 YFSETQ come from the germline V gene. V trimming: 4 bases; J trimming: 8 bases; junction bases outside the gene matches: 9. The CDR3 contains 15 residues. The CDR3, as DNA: TGCGCCAGCAGCGGCACAGGGGATGTTTATTCACCCCTCCACTTT. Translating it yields CASSGTGDVYSPLHF.

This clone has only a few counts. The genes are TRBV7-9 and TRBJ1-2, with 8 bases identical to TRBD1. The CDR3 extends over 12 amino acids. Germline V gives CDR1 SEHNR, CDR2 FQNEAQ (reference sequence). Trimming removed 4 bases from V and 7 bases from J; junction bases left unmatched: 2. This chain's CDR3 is CASSSGGGGYTF. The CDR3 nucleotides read TGTGCCAGCAGCTCAGGGGGCGGTGGCTACACCTTC.

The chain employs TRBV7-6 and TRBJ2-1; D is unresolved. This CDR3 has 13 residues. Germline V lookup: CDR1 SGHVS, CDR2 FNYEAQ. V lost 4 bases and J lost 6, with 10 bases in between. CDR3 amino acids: CASSYDPANEQFF. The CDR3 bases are TGTGCCAGCAGCTATGACCCCGCCAATGAGCAGTTCTTC.

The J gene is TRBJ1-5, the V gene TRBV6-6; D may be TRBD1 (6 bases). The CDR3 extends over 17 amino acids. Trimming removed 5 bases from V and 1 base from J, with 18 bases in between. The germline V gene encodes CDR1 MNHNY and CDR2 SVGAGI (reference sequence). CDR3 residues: CASSRHGSGTSNQPQHF. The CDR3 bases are TGTGCCAGCAGTCGACATGGGTCTGGGACAAGCAATCAGCCCCAGCATTTT.

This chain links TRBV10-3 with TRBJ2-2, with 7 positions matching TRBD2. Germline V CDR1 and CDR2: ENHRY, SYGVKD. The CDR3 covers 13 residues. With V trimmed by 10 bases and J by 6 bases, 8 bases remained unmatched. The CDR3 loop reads CASREAVAGELFF. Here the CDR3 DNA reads TGTGCCAGCCGGGAGGCTGTAGCCGGGGAGCTGTTTTTT.

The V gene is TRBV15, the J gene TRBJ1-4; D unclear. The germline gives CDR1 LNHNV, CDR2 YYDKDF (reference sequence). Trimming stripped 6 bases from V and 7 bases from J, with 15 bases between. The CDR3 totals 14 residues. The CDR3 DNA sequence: TGTGCCACCAGAAAACAGCAACTGAGTGAAAAACTGTTTTTT. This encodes CATRKQQLSEKLFF.

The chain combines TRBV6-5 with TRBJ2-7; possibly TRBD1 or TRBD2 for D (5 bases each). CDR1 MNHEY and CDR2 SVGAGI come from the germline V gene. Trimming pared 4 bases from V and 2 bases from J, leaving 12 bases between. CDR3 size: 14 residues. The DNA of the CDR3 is TGTGCCAGCAGTTCTGGGGGTAACCCCTACGAGCAGTACTTC. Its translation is CASSSGGNPYEQYF.

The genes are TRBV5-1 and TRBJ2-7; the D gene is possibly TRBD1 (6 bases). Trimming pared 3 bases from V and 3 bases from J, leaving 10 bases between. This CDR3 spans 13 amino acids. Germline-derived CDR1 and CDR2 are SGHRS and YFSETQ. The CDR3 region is CASSSPQGYEQYF. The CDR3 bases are TGCGCCAGCAGCTCACCACAGGGCTACGAGCAGTACTTC.

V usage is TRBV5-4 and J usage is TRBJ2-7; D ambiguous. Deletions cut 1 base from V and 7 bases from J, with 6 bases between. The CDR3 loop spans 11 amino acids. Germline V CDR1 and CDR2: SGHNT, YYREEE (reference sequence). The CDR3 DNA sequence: TGTGCCAGCAGCTTGCGAGGAGAGCAGTACTTC. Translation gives CASSLRGEQYF.

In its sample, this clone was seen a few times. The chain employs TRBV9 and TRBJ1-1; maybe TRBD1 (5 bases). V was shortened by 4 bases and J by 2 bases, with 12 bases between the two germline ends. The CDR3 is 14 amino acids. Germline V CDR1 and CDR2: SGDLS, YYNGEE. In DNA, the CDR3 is TGTGCCAGCAGCCCCCAGACAGCAAACACTGAAGCTTTCTTT. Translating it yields CASSPQTANTEAFF.

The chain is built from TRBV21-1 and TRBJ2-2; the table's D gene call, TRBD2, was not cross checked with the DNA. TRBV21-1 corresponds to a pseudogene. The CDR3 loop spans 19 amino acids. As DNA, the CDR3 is TGTGCCAGCAGCAAAGTTTACAGCGGGGGGGCCGCGAACACCGGGGAGCTGTTTTTT. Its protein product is CASSKVYSGGAANTGELFF.

The CDR3 region is CASSFGTGFFSPLHF. The CDR3 DNA sequence: TGTGCCAGCAGCTTCGGGACAGGCTTTTTCTCACCCCTCCACTTT. V usage is TRBV5-4 and J usage is TRBJ1-6; 8 nucleotides align to TRBD1. Unmatched junction bases numbered 8, after V lost 2 bases and J lost 10 bases. The V gene's germline CDR1 is SGHNT and CDR2 YYREEE (reference sequence). CDR3 length equals 15 residues.

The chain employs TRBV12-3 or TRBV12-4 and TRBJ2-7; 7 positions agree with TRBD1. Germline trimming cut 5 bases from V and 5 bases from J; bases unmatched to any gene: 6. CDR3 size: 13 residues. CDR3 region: CASSLGTAHEQYF. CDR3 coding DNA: TGTGCCAGCAGTCTAGGGACAGCCCACGAGCAGTACTTC.